Reported below is one T cell receptor (beta chain). As yet, its antigen is unknown. The TCR library protocol was used to attach unique molecular identifiers. These identifiers were attached to individual cDNA molecules. TCRdb fed the 5' RACE reads into MiXCR, producing one record per CDR3 protein. The sample comprises 50,000 to 65,000 distinct CDR3 sequences, about 12% of which are singletons, and less than 1.5% rests with the top ten. The V and J ends lost 2 bases and 4 bases respectively, with 17 bases between them. Germline CDR1 GTSNPN, CDR2 SVGIG (reference sequence). The CDR3 totals 15 residues. The sample is drawn from a study of early T cells in non-severe SARS-CoV-2 infection. Study in general: Sequencing of unsorted whole blood was done on bulk RNA, leaving chains unpaired. Overall study results and limits: Private and CD4 specificities were missed by VDJdb matching, which favored anti-spike CD8 responses.

This sequence joins TRBV30 and TRBJ2-5; tentatively, D is TRBD1 or TRBD2 (5 bases each). The source is an adult who was a healthcare worker with PCR-confirmed SARS-CoV-2 infection or an uninfected control (not recorded which). The sample comprised whole blood. CDR3 protein: CAWSPRRGLGETQYF. CDR3 in DNA: TGTGCCTGGAGTCCCCGACGGGGCTTGGGAGAGACCCAGTACTTC.